A single sample gave rise to the 27 T cell receptor beta chains below, sequenced in a study of OX40 agonist ivuxolimab in advanced cancers. Clones were read by immunoSEQ multiplex PCR, and TCRdb kept only the in-frame ones, dropping some. The sample lists roughly 90,000 clones; approximately 91% were seen once. Sequences were derived from CD4+ or CD8+ T cells sorted from blood, sampled in a trial of the OX40 agonist ivuxolimab. The origin of the receptors is an adult with an advanced solid tumor such as melanoma, head and neck, liver or kidney cancer.

J is TRBJ2-4 and V is TRBV7-3; either TRBD1 or TRBD2 may fit D (5 bases each). V shed 2 bases and J shed 10 bases, with 15 bases lying between them. The CDR3 extends over 14 amino acids. Per the germline V gene, CDR1 is SGHTA and CDR2 is FQGTGA. The CDR3 loop reads CASSLGTTHGIQYF. CDR3 DNA: TGTGCCAGCAGCTTAGGGACGACCCACGGGATTCAGTACTTC.

This clone was seen a single time. CDR3 sequence reads: CASSLRTGDSSPLHF. The CDR3 bases are TGTGCCAGCAGCTTGAGAACAGGGGATAGCTCACCCCTCCACTTT. The genes are TRBV5-4 and TRBJ1-6; TRBD1 matches 7 bases. The J segment lost 10 bases and the V segment lost 1 base, leaving 8 bases of the junction unmatched. The CDR3 is 15 residues long. CDR1 and CDR2 (germline): SGHNT, YYREEE (reference sequence).

J is TRBJ1-5 and V is TRBV9; D is undetermined. The CDR3 runs to 13 residues. Germline lookup yields CDR1 SGDLS and CDR2 YYNGEE. Trimming removed 3 bases at V and 4 bases at J, with 8 bases between. CDR3 in amino acids: CASSEAPNQPQHF. In DNA form, the CDR3 reads TGTGCCAGCAGCGAGGCCCCTAATCAGCCCCAGCATTTT.

CDR3 nucleotides: TGTGCCAGCAGGTTAGCGGGAGAGAGCACAGATACGCAGTATTTT. The encoded protein is CASRLAGESTDTQYF. The chain has TRBV7-3 and TRBJ2-3; 9 bases match TRBD2. This CDR3 has 15 amino acids. The V and J ends lost 6 bases and 0 bases, in that order; junction bases with no gene match: 4. The V gene's germline CDR1 is SGHTA and CDR2 FQGTGA.

The gene calls are TRBV5-1 and TRBJ2-5; TRBD2 is a possible D gene (5 bases). This CDR3 is 13 amino acids long. V dropped 0 bases and J dropped 4 bases, with 7 bases sitting between them. Per the germline V gene, CDR1 is SGHRS and CDR2 is YFSETQ. The DNA of the CDR3 is TGCGCCAGCAGCTTGGGAGGGCCAGAGACCCAGTACTTC. Translation gives CASSLGGPETQYF.

The gene calls are TRBV6-6 and TRBJ2-5, with D possibly being TRBD1 or TRBD2 (7 bases each). V lost 3 bases and J 5 bases, leaving 13 bases between the germline ends. CDR1 is MNHNY and CDR2 is SVGAGI in the germline V gene (reference sequence). This CDR3 has 14 residues. The CDR3: CASSYQGGWETQYF. CDR3 nucleotides: TGTGCCAGCAGTTATCAGGGGGGGTGGGAGACCCAGTACTTC.

The V and J genes are TRBV6-5 and TRBJ2-7; D gene uncertain. V lost 8 bases to trimming and J lost 3 bases, with 11 bases between them. The CDR3 runs to 12 residues. CDR1 MNHEY and CDR2 SVGAGI come from the germline V gene. CDR3 region: CASQRVGYEQYF. In DNA form, the CDR3 reads TGTGCCAGCCAACGTGTAGGCTACGAGCAGTACTTC.

The rearrangement links TRBV7-3 to TRBJ2-1, with 7 bases identical to TRBD1. Germline V gives CDR1 SGHTA, CDR2 FQGTGA. The junction had 9 bases not matched to a gene; V was cut back by 5 bases and J by 5 bases. The CDR3 consists of 15 residues. CDR3 residues: CASSQPGQNDNEQFF. Here the CDR3 DNA reads TGTGCCAGCAGCCAACCGGGACAGAATGACAATGAGCAGTTCTTC.

The chain combines TRBV19 with TRBJ2-1; the match to TRBD2 covers 10 bases. The CDR3 spans 17 residues. CDR1 is LNHDA, CDR2 SQIVND, per germline (reference sequence). Trimming cost V 6 bases and J 0 bases; bases outside gene matches: 8. CDR3 DNA sequence: TGTGCCAGTAGCCCTATAGCGGGAGGTTACTCCTACAATGAGCAGTTCTTC. Translated: CASSPIAGGYSYNEQFF.

CDR3 sequence reads: CASSDRYKGGSSYNEQFF. The CDR3 DNA sequence: TGTGCCAGCAGTGACCGTTACAAAGGCGGGAGCTCCTACAATGAGCAGTTCTTC. This sequence joins TRBV25-1 and TRBJ2-1; TRBD2 matches at 7 bases. V trimming: 3 bases; J trimming: 0 bases; junction bases outside the gene matches: 11. Germline V gives CDR1 MGHDK, CDR2 SYGVNS. The CDR3 runs to 18 residues.

The rearrangement uses TRBV19 and TRBJ2-1; D uncertain. Trimming left V 0 bases short and J 8 bases short, with 11 bases between. The length of the CDR3 is 14 residues. Germline V lookup: CDR1 LNHDA, CDR2 SQIVND (reference sequence). The CDR3 loop is CASSIDFATHEQFF. Here the CDR3 DNA reads TGTGCCAGTAGTATAGATTTTGCGACACATGAGCAGTTCTTC. Variable domain in full (rest from reference TRBV19 and TRBJ2-1): DGGITQSPKYLFRKEGQNVTLSCEQNLNHDAMYWYRQDPGQGLRLIYYSQIVNDFQKGDIAEGYSVSREKKESFPLTVTSAQKNPTAFYLCASSIDFATHEQFFGPGTRLTVL.

The CDR3 spells CASSQELGRVAEETQYF. The CDR3 DNA reads as TGTGCCAGCAGCCAAGAATTAGGGAGGGTGGCGGAAGAGACCCAGTACTTC. This chain uses TRBV4-2 with TRBJ2-5, with TRBD2 matching over 7 bases. The V gene end was trimmed by 0 bases and the J gene end by 3 bases; junction bases not matched to a gene: 10. Germline assignment: CDR1 LGHNA and CDR2 YNFKEQ. The CDR3 is 17 residues long.

The rearrangement links TRBV28 to TRBJ2-5; perhaps TRBD1 as D (6 bases). The CDR3 loop spans 17 amino acids. The V gene lost 4 bases and the J gene lost 1 base, with 19 bases spanning the gap. Germline V gives CDR1 MDHEN, CDR2 SYDVKM. The CDR3 is CASSSPGTPRTQETQYF. The CDR3 nucleotides are TGTGCCAGCAGTTCACCCGGGACACCAAGGACCCAAGAGACCCAGTACTTC.

V and J are TRBV19 and TRBJ2-2, with D hard to call. The V end was cut by 6 bases, the J end by 5 bases, with 10 bases between. This CDR3 is 13 amino acids long. CDR1 is LNHDA, CDR2 SQIVND, per germline (reference sequence). CDR3 in amino acids: CASSIGLTGELFF. In DNA, the CDR3 is TGTGCCAGTAGCATTGGGCTAACCGGGGAGCTGTTTTTT.

The chain has TRBV6-5 and TRBJ2-5; 8 bases map to TRBD2. This CDR3 region has 14 residues. The germline gives CDR1 MNHEY, CDR2 SVGAGI. V dropped 6 bases and J dropped 4; count of bases not matched to a gene: 7. For the CDR3, the DNA is TGTGCCAGCAGCCGCGGGGGGACCGGAGAGACCCAGTACTTC. Translated, it gives CASSRGGTGETQYF.

V usage is TRBV28 and J usage is TRBJ1-1; D uncertain. Between the trimmed V and J ends, which lost 6 bases and 8 bases, there was a span of 13 bases. Germline V CDR1 and CDR2: MDHEN, SYDVKM. There are 12 residues in the CDR3. This CDR3 is CASSPAVLEAFF. In nucleotides, the CDR3 is TGTGCCAGCAGCCCCGCGGTGTTAGAAGCTTTCTTT.

The chain joins TRBV20-1 to TRBJ2-3; D is undetermined. Trimming removed 7 bases at V and 2 bases at J, with 4 bases between. Germline V gives CDR1 DFQATT, CDR2 SNEGSKA (reference sequence). This CDR3 is 10 amino acids long. The CDR3 reads CSGSTDTQYF. Here the CDR3 DNA reads TGCAGTGGTTCCACAGATACGCAGTATTTT.

CDR3 sequence: CASTLPMGEQYF. The CDR3 DNA is TGTGCCAGCACCCTTCCCATGGGAGAGCAGTACTTC. The chain joins TRBV28 to TRBJ2-7; D not certain. Germline-derived CDR1 and CDR2 are MDHEN and SYDVKM. Trimming took off 7 bases at V and 7 bases at J, with 14 bases between the two ends. The CDR3 sequence is 12 residues long.

This sequence joins TRBV5-1 and TRBJ2-3; 8 bases agree with TRBD1. Germline assignment: CDR1 SGHRS and CDR2 YFSETQ. The CDR3 spans 16 residues. V was clipped by 0 bases and J by 4 bases; unmatched bases: 7. The CDR3 DNA follows: TGCGCCAGCAGCTTGGCGCAGGGGGCGCGATCAGATACGCAGTATTTT. Its translation: CASSLAQGARSDTQYF.

The CDR3 sequence is CASSSLGLAGGHEQYF. The CDR3 DNA is TGTGCCAGCAGTTCTTTGGGACTAGCGGGAGGCCACGAGCAGTACTTC. The chain uses TRBV28 and TRBJ2-7, with 15 bases identical to TRBD2. Trimming took 4 bases from V and 5 from J; bases not matched to a gene: 6. CDR1 is MDHEN, CDR2 SYDVKM, per germline. The length of the CDR3 is 16 residues.

The chain couples TRBV19 to TRBJ2-7; a possible D gene is TRBD1 (6 bases). Germline V gene sequence: CDR1 LNHDA, CDR2 SQIVND (reference sequence). This CDR3 spans 14 amino acids. Trimming removed 5 bases at V and 4 bases at J, with 15 bases between. For the CDR3, the DNA is TGTGCCAGTAGTCGATCAAGGGGGTCTTACGAGCAGTACTTC. This encodes CASSRSRGSYEQYF.

This chain uses TRBV7-3 with TRBJ2-7; 8 bases are a match to TRBD2. The V segment lost 1 base and the J segment 4 bases; nucleotides outside the gene matches: 6. Germline assignment: CDR1 SGHTA and CDR2 FQGTGA. This CDR3 spans 15 amino acids. The CDR3 DNA is TGTGCCAGCAGCTTAAGGGGCGGGAGGAGTTACGAGCAGTACTTC. Amino acids: CASSLRGGRSYEQYF.

Only one count was recorded for this clone. The chain uses TRBV7-3 and TRBJ2-1, with 9 bases lining up with TRBD1. The CDR3 spans 15 residues. Germline V gives CDR1 SGHTA, CDR2 FQGTGA. V gave up 5 bases and J gave up 4 bases; unmatched junction bases: 6. This CDR3 reads CASSPGTGWYNEQFF. The DNA of the CDR3 is TGTGCCAGCAGCCCCGGGACAGGGTGGTACAATGAGCAGTTCTTC.

This clone appeared once. The chain links TRBV15 to TRBJ1-1; D perhaps matches TRBD1 (6 bases). Germline values: CDR1 LNHNV, CDR2 YYDKDF (reference sequence). The CDR3 has 14 residues. Trimming shortened V by 8 bases and J by 0 bases, and 13 bases separated the two germline ends. This CDR3 is CATGNQGLNTEAFF. In DNA form, the CDR3 reads TGTGCCACCGGTAATCAGGGGCTGAACACTGAAGCTTTCTTT.

The chain uses TRBV7-8 and TRBJ1-2, with D maybe TRBD1 (5 bases). The CDR3 has 13 amino acids. Germline V gene data show CDR1 as SGHVS and CDR2 as FQNEAQ. Trimming cost V 3 bases and J 2 bases, with 7 bases left between them. CDR3 nucleotides: TGTGCCAGCAGCTTCCGACAGAACTATGGCTACACCTTC. Its protein product is CASSFRQNYGYTF.

In its sample, this clone was seen a few times. The chain recombines TRBV5-1 with TRBJ1-1; no clear D. V lost 4 bases, J lost 1 base, and 14 bases lay in between. Germline loops: CDR1 SGHRS, CDR2 YFSETQ. The CDR3 consists of 15 residues. The CDR3 DNA reads as TGCGCCAGCAGCGCGTTTCAGCTAGAGAACACTGAAGCTTTCTTT. Protein product: CASSAFQLENTEAFF.

This sequence joins TRBV11-3 and TRBJ2-1; the match to TRBD2 covers 10 bases. The length of the CDR3 is 20 residues. Unmatched junction bases numbered 21, after V lost 5 bases and J lost 5 bases. The germline gives CDR1 SGHNT, CDR2 YENEEA. CDR3: CASSPRRRTSGHPRHNEQFF. The CDR3 nucleotides read TGTGCCAGCAGCCCCCGGCGTAGGACTAGCGGACACCCACGCCACAATGAGCAGTTCTTC.